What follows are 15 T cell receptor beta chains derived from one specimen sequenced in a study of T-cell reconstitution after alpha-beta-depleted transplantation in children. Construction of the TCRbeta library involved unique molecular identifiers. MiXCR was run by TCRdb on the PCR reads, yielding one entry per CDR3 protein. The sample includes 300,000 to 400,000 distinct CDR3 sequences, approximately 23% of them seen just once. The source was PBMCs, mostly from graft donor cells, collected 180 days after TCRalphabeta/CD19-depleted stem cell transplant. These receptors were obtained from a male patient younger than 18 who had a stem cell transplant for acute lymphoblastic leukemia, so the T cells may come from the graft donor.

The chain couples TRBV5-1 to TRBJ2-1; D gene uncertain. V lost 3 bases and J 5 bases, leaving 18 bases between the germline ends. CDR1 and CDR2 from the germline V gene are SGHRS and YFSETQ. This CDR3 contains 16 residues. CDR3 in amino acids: CASSSHRRHRNNEQFF. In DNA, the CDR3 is TGCGCCAGCAGCTCCCATCGACGACACCGAAACAATGAGCAGTTCTTC.

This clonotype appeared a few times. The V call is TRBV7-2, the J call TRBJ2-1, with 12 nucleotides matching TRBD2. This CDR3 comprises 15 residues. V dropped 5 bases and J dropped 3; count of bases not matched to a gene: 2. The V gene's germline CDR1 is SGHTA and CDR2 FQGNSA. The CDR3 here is CASSPSGRVYNEQFF. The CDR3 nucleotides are TGTGCCAGCAGCCCTAGCGGGAGGGTCTACAATGAGCAGTTCTTC. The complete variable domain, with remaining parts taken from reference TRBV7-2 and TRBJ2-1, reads GAGVSQSPSNKVTEKGKDVELRCDPISGHTALYWYRQSLGQGLEFLIYFQGNSAPDKSGLPSDRFSAERTGGSVSTLTIQRTQQEDSAVYLCASSPSGRVYNEQFFGPGTRLTVL.

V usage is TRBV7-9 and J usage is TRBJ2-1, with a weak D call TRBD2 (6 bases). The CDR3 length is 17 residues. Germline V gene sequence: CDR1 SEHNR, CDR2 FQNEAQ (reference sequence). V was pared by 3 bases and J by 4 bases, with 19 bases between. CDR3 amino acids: CASSFPLVGLSYNEQFF. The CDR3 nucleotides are TGTGCCAGCAGCTTCCCGTTAGTCGGACTAAGTTACAATGAGCAGTTCTTC.

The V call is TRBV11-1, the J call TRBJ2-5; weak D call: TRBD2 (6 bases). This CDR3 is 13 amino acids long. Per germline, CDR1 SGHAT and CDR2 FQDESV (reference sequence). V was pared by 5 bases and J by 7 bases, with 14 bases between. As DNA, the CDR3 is TGTGCCAGCAGCGTTAGGGACTTGGCGACCCAGTACTTC. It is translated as CASSVRDLATQYF.

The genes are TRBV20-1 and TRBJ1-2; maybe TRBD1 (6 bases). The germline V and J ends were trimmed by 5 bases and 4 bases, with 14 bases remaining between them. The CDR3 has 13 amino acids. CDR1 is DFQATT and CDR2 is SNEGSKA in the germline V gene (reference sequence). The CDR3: CSAGTTFSYGYTF. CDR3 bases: TGCAGTGCTGGGACAACCTTTTCCTATGGCTACACCTTC.

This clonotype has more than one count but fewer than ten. CDR3 DNA: TGTGCCACCAGTGATTTCACGTCCTACAATGAGCAGTTCTTC. This gives the protein CATSDFTSYNEQFF. This chain uses TRBV24-1 with TRBJ2-1, with D unclear. CDR3 length equals 14 residues. Germline CDR1 KGHDR, CDR2 SFDVKD. V lost 1 base, J lost 1 base, and 4 bases lay in between.

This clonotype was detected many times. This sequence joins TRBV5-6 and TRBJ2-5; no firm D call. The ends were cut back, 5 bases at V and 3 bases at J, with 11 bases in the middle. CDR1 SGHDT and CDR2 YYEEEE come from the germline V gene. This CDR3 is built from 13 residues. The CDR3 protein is CASSSILEETQYF. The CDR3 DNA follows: TGTGCCAGCAGTTCGATTTTAGAAGAGACCCAGTACTTC.

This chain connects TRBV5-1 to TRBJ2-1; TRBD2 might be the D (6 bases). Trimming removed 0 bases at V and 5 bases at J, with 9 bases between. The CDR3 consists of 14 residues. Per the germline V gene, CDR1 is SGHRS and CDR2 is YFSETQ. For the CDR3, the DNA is TGCGCCAGCAGCTTGGCCTGGAGGGACAATGAGCAGTTCTTC. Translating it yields CASSLAWRDNEQFF.

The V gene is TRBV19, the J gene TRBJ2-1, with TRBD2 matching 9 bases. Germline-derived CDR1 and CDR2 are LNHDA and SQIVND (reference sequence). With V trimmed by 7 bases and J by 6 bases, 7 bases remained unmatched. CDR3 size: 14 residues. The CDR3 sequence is CASNPAGGPNEQFF. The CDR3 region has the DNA TGTGCCAGTAACCCCGCGGGGGGGCCCAATGAGCAGTTCTTC.

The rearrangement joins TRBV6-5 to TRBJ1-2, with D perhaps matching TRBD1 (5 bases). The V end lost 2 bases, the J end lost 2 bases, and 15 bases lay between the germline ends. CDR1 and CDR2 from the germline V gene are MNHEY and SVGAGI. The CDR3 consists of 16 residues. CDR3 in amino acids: CASSYVAGHTNYGYTF. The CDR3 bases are TGTGCCAGCAGTTACGTGGCGGGGCACACAAACTATGGCTACACCTTC.

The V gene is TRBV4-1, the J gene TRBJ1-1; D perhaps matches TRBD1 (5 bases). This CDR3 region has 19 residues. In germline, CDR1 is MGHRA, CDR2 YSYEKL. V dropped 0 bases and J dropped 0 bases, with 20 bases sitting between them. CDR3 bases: TGCGCCAGCAGCCAAGAATCGTCCGGTGGGGGTTCGATGAACACTGAAGCTTTCTTT. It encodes CASSQESSGGGSMNTEAFF.

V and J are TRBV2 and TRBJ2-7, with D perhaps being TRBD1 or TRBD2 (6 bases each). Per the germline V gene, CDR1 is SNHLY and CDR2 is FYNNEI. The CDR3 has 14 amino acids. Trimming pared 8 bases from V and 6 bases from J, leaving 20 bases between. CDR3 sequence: CASETGALEGEQYF. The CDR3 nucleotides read TGTGCCAGCGAGACGGGGGCACTAGAGGGCGAGCAGTACTTC.

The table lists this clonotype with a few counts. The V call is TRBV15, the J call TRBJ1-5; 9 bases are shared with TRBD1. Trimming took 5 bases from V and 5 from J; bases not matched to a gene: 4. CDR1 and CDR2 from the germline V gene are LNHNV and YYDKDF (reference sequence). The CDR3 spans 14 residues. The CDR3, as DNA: TGTGCCACCAGCGCAGGGACAGGGTATCAGCCCCAGCATTTT. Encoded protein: CATSAGTGYQPQHF.

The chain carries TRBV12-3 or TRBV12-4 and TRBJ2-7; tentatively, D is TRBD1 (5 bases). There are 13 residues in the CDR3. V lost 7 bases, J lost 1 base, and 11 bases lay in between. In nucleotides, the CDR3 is TGTGCCAGCACAAACAGGAATTCCTACGAGCAGTACTTC. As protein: CASTNRNSYEQYF.

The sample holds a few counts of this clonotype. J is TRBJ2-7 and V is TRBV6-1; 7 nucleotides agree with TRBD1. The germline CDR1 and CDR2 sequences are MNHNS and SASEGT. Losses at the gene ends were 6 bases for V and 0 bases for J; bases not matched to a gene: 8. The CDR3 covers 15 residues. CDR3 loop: CASSPETGDSYEQYF. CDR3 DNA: TGTGCCAGCAGCCCCGAAACAGGGGACTCCTACGAGCAGTACTTC.